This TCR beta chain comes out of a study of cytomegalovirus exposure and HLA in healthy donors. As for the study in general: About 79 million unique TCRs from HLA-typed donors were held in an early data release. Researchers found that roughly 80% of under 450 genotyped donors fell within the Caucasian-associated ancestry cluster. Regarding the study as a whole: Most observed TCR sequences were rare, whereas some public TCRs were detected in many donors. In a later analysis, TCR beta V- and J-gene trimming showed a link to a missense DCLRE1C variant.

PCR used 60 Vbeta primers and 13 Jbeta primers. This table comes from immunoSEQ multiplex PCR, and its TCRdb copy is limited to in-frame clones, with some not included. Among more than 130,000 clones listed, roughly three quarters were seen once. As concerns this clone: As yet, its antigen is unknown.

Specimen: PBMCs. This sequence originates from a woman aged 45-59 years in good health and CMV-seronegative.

The CDR3, as DNA: TGCGCCAGCAGCTTGACAGGGCCTATGAACACTGAAGCTTTCTTT. Encoded protein: CASSLTGPMNTEAFF. V usage is TRBV5-1 and J usage is TRBJ1-1; tentative D call: TRBD1 (6 bases). This CDR3 contains 15 residues. CDR1 and CDR2 (germline): SGHRS, YFSETQ. V was trimmed by 1 base and J by 0 bases, leaving 10 bases between them.